One and the same sample provided the 18 T cell receptor beta chains below, sequenced in a study of blood T cell repertoires in COVID-19. The repertoire was sequenced with immunoSEQ multiplex PCR; TCRdb's copy has only in-frame clones and lacks some. The table lists tens of thousands of clones, 85% to 90% of them singletons, with around 8.7% in the top ten. Specimen: peripheral blood. The receptors come from a man between 50 and 59 years old with active COVID-19.

V is TRBV30 and J is TRBJ1-1; 8 positions agree with TRBD1. The CDR3 is made up of 14 amino acids. Trimming cost V 2 bases and J 7 bases; bases outside gene matches: 9. From germline, CDR1 is GTSNPN and CDR2 SVGIG (reference sequence). The CDR3 here is CAWSQGALVVEAFF. CDR3 coding DNA: TGTGCCTGGAGTCAGGGGGCTCTTGTAGTTGAAGCTTTCTTT.

The rearrangement uses TRBV5-1 and TRBJ2-1, with 8 bases lining up with TRBD2. CDR1 and CDR2 from the germline V gene are SGHRS and YFSETQ. J lost 4 bases, V lost 0 bases, and 3 bases had no gene match. The CDR3 spans 15 residues. CDR3 sequence: CASSLGAGVYNEQFF. The CDR3 DNA follows: TGCGCCAGCAGCTTGGGAGCGGGGGTTTACAATGAGCAGTTCTTC.

This chain joins TRBV7-9 and TRBJ1-1; the D gene is possibly TRBD1 (5 bases). Germline values: CDR1 SEHNR, CDR2 FQNEAQ (reference sequence). The CDR3 extends over 15 amino acids. The V end was cut by 1 base, the J end by 0 bases, with 9 bases between. The CDR3 DNA reads TGTGCCAGCAGCTTAGTTAAGGGGTTGAACACTGAAGCTTTCTTT. Protein product: CASSLVKGLNTEAFF.

This chain uses TRBV7-9 with TRBJ2-7; tentative D call: TRBD1 (6 bases). The CDR3 has 16 residues. V lost 4 bases to trimming and J lost 0 bases, with 16 bases between them. Germline V gene data show CDR1 as SEHNR and CDR2 as FQNEAQ (reference sequence). The CDR3 DNA is TGTGCCAGCAGCTCGACCCCAGGGGCTCTCTCCTACGAGCAGTACTTC. Translation gives CASSSTPGALSYEQYF.

This sequence joins TRBV18 and TRBJ2-5; TRBD2 is a possible D gene (6 bases). CDR3 size: 15 residues. Germline values: CDR1 KGHSH, CDR2 LQKENI. Trimming took off 3 bases at V and 4 bases at J, with 15 bases between the two ends. CDR3 sequence (DNA): TGTGCCAGCTCACCCCGCGGTCCCGGGGGAGAGACCCAGTACTTC. It translates to CASSPRGPGGETQYF.

The rearrangement uses TRBV9 and TRBJ2-7; TRBD2 agrees at 11 bases. The junction had 4 bases not matched to a gene; V was cut back by 0 bases and J by 2 bases. CDR3 length equals 16 residues. Germline assignment: CDR1 SGDLS and CDR2 YYNGEE. CDR3 loop: CASSVALAGAAYEQYF. CDR3 bases: TGTGCCAGCAGCGTAGCACTAGCGGGGGCCGCCTACGAGCAGTACTTC.

The rearrangement links TRBV5-4 to TRBJ1-2; 7 bases are a match to TRBD1. The CDR3 has 14 amino acids. CDR1 SGHNT and CDR2 YYREEE come from the germline V gene (reference sequence). The trim removed 5 bases at V and 4 bases at J, leaving 8 bases unmatched. DNA for the CDR3: TGTGCCAGCAGTTCCCAGGGGGGTACCTATGGCTACACCTTC. It specifies CASSSQGGTYGYTF.

The chain carries TRBV6-5 and TRBJ2-7; 8 bases agree with TRBD1. V shed 5 bases and J 1 base; nucleotides not matched to a gene: 4. The CDR3 runs 14 residues. Germline CDR1 and CDR2: MNHEY and SVGAGI. The CDR3, as DNA: TGTGCCAGCAGTCGGACAGGGTATTCCTACGAGCAGTACTTC. Its translation: CASSRTGYSYEQYF.

The chain couples TRBV5-4 to TRBJ1-1; D is perhaps TRBD1 (5 bases). V gave up 2 bases and J gave up 2 bases, with 10 bases separating them. CDR3 length: 14 residues. Germline lookup yields CDR1 SGHNT and CDR2 YYREEE (reference sequence). The CDR3 region is CASSFPWGNTEAFF. The CDR3 DNA reads as TGTGCCAGCAGCTTCCCATGGGGCAACACTGAAGCTTTCTTT.

The rearrangement joins TRBV5-1 to TRBJ1-2; D may be TRBD1 (5 bases). This CDR3 region has 14 residues. In germline, CDR1 is SGHRS, CDR2 YFSETQ. Trimming shortened V by 4 bases and J by 1 base, and 11 bases separated the two germline ends. The CDR3 sequence is CASSLQDSNYGYTF. CDR3 DNA sequence: TGCGCCAGCAGCCTACAGGATAGTAACTATGGCTACACCTTC.

The rearrangement links TRBV5-1 to TRBJ2-7; 10 nucleotides agree with TRBD1. The germline V gene encodes CDR1 SGHRS and CDR2 YFSETQ. The CDR3 spans 16 residues. V lost 4 bases to trimming and J lost 2 bases; unmatched junction nucleotides: 9. In DNA form, the CDR3 reads TGCGCCAGCAGCGACGCGAGACAGGGGGCAACCTACGAGCAGTACTTC. Translating it yields CASSDARQGATYEQYF. Drawing the rest from reference TRBV5-1 and TRBJ2-7, the complete variable domain is KAGVTQTPRYLIKTRGQQVTLSCSPISGHRSVSWYQQTPGQGLQFLFEYFSETQRNKGNFPGRFSGRQFSNSRSEMNVSTLELGDSALYLCASSDARQGATYEQYFGPGTRLTVT.

This chain links TRBV4-3 with TRBJ2-6; TRBD1 matches at 9 bases. In germline, CDR1 is LGHNA, CDR2 YSLEER. The CDR3 totals 19 residues. J was trimmed by 1 base and V by 1 base; bases with no gene match: 8. The CDR3 DNA reads TGCGCCAGCAGCCAAGGGATACAGGGGGCGTTTTCTGGGGCCAACGTCCTGACTTTC. It specifies CASSQGIQGAFSGANVLTF.

The V call is TRBV5-1, the J call TRBJ1-4; 8 bases fit TRBD1. Germline CDR1 and CDR2: SGHRS and YFSETQ. The J segment lost 9 bases and the V segment lost 4 bases, leaving 8 bases of the junction unmatched. The CDR3 extends over 14 amino acids. DNA of the CDR3: TGCGCCAGCAGCCAGGGGACAGGAGGGCAAAAACTGTTTTTT. Protein: CASSQGTGGQKLFF. Looking up the rest from reference TRBV5-1 and TRBJ1-4 gives the full variable domain: KAGVTQTPRYLIKTRGQQVTLSCSPISGHRSVSWYQQTPGQGLQFLFEYFSETQRNKGNFPGRFSGRQFSNSRSEMNVSTLELGDSALYLCASSQGTGGQKLFFGSGTQLSVL.

This clone has just a few counts. The chain joins TRBV5-5 to TRBJ2-1, with 8 bases fitting TRBD2. V gave up 5 bases and J gave up 9 bases; unmatched junction bases: 4. Germline CDR1 and CDR2: SGHKS and YYEKEE (reference sequence). The CDR3 has 12 amino acids. The CDR3 protein is CASRPGGFEQFF. The DNA for the CDR3 is TGTGCCAGCAGGCCGGGGGGGTTTGAGCAGTTCTTC. Combining the CDR3 with reference TRBV5-5 and TRBJ2-1 gives the whole variable domain DAGVTQSPTHLIKTRGQQVTLRCSPISGHKSVSWYQQVLGQGPQFIFQYYEKEERGRGNFPDRFSARQFPNYSSELNVNALLLGDSALYLCASRPGGFEQFFGPGTRLTVL.

This chain joins TRBV7-3 and TRBJ2-1; 10 bases map to TRBD2. With 3 bases clipped from V and 5 bases from J, the junction kept 10 bases outside the gene matches. There are 17 residues in the CDR3. Germline V gives CDR1 SGHTA, CDR2 FQGTGA. The DNA of the CDR3 is TGTGCCAGCAGCTTTACATTAGCGGGGGGCCGACACAATGAGCAGTTCTTC. This encodes CASSFTLAGGRHNEQFF.

This clone was picked up a small number of times. The rearrangement uses TRBV10-3 and TRBJ2-5, with TRBD1 matching 12 bases. The CDR3 extends over 15 amino acids. The germline CDR1 and CDR2 sequences are ENHRY and SYGVKD. Trimming took 7 bases from V and 5 from J; bases not matched to a gene: 8. DNA for the CDR3: TGTGCCATCAATCCGGGACAGGGGGCGACGGAGACCCAGTACTTC. Translated, it gives CAINPGQGATETQYF.

The chain uses TRBV2 and TRBJ2-5, with a possible D match to TRBD2 (6 bases). Germline V gene sequence: CDR1 SNHLY, CDR2 FYNNEI. The V gene lost 10 bases and the J gene lost 3 bases, with 15 bases spanning the gap. The CDR3 runs 13 residues. The CDR3 protein is CATRRGSEETQYF. CDR3 in DNA: TGTGCCACCCGGCGGGGTTCTGAAGAGACCCAGTACTTC.

This chain connects TRBV7-4 to TRBJ2-5; 9 bases match TRBD2. In germline, CDR1 is SGHVT, CDR2 SQSDAQ. The J segment lost 5 bases and the V segment lost 11 bases, leaving 21 bases of the junction unmatched. The CDR3 length is 17 residues. The CDR3 DNA follows: TGTGCCCGAACCGGGACTAGCTGGACCTGGTTGGGTGAGACCCAGTACTTC. Protein sequence: CARTGTSWTWLGETQYF.